These 24 T cell receptor beta chains were sequenced from one sample in a study of identical twins. MiXCR was run by TCRdb on the 5' RACE reads, yielding one entry per CDR3 protein. The table has under 350,000 distinct CDR3 sequences, roughly 9.7% seen once; the top ten hold 6% to 8.5%. The same specimen was also included in a second study, on yellow fever vaccine responses in identical twins.

The specimen was CD8+ T cells sorted from blood. These TCRs come from a woman in her late teens or twenties in good health.

A few counts support this clonotype. The chain carries TRBV28 and TRBJ2-2, with 8 bases matching TRBD1. Germline CDR1 is MDHEN and CDR2 is SYDVKM. The CDR3 sequence is 16 residues long. V shed 3 bases and J 5 bases; nucleotides not matched to a gene: 8. The CDR3 coding sequence is TGTGCCAGCAGTTTCGGGGCCCACAGGGGGACCGGGGAGCTGTTTTTT. Encoded protein: CASSFGAHRGTGELFF.

At least ten counts were recorded for this clonotype. The chain uses TRBV7-9 and TRBJ2-5; possible D gene TRBD1, 5 bases. CDR1 and CDR2 (germline): SEHNR, FQNEAQ (reference sequence). V dropped 3 bases and J dropped 2 bases, with 7 bases sitting between them. The CDR3 is made up of 13 amino acids. DNA of the CDR3: TGTGCCAGCAGCTTGACAGCGCAAGAGACCCAGTACTTC. Translation: CASSLTAQETQYF. The full variable domain, rest sourced from reference TRBV7-9 and TRBJ2-5, is DTGVSQNPRHKITKRGQNVTFRCDPISEHNRLYWYRQTLGQGPEFLTYFQNEAQLEKSRLLSDRFSAERPKGSFSTLEIQRTEQGDSAMYLCASSLTAQETQYFGPGTRLLVL.

This clonotype was counted once. This could be a read error, since a much larger clone is one nucleotide away. This chain connects TRBV5-1 to TRBJ2-7, with D unresolved. This CDR3 spans 13 amino acids. CDR1 is SGHRS, CDR2 YFSETQ, per germline. The V gene lost 1 base and the J gene lost 5 bases, with 10 bases spanning the gap. The CDR3 reads CASSLSPSHEQYF. In DNA, the CDR3 is TGCGCCAGCAGCTTGTCCCCATCGCACGAGCAGTACTTC. Combining the CDR3 with reference TRBV5-1 and TRBJ2-7 gives the whole variable domain KAGVTQTPRYLIKTRGQQVTLSCSPISGHRSVSWYQQTPGQGLQFLFEYFSETQRNKGNFPGRFSGRQFSNSRSEMNVSTLELGDSALYLCASSLSPSHEQYFGPGTRLTVT.

This clonotype was counted many times. The chain carries TRBV27 and TRBJ2-1, with a weak D call TRBD1 (5 bases). The CDR3 length is 14 residues. V lost 3 bases to trimming and J lost 8 bases, with 14 bases between them. Germline values: CDR1 MNHEY, CDR2 SMNVEV (reference sequence). The CDR3 region is CASSFQGFLDEQFF. For the CDR3, the DNA is TGTGCCAGCAGTTTCCAGGGCTTTCTCGATGAGCAGTTCTTC.

This clonotype was recorded a few times. The chain employs TRBV20-1 and TRBJ1-4; possible D gene TRBD1, 5 bases. V was shortened by 2 bases and J by 10 bases, with 8 bases between the two germline ends. Per the germline V gene, CDR1 is DFQATT and CDR2 is SNEGSKA (reference sequence). This CDR3 has 11 residues. CDR3 region: CSARRGGKLFF. The CDR3 DNA reads TGCAGTGCTAGACGGGGGGGAAAACTGTTTTTT.

CDR3 loop: CASYSGGNYEQYF. The CDR3 bases are TGTGCCAGCTACTCCGGAGGCAACTACGAGCAGTACTTC. The rearrangement joins TRBV7-2 to TRBJ2-7, with D perhaps TRBD2 (5 bases). The CDR3 extends over 13 amino acids. Germline loops: CDR1 SGHTA, CDR2 FQGNSA. V lost 8 bases to trimming and J lost 3 bases, with 14 bases between them.

This clonotype was counted between two and nine times. V gene TRBV10-3 combines with J gene TRBJ2-1; D assignment may be TRBD1 or TRBD2 (7 bases each). This CDR3 spans 14 amino acids. CDR1 ENHRY and CDR2 SYGVKD come from the germline V gene. Trimming took 7 bases from V and 3 from J, leaving 13 bases between them. This CDR3 is CAITQGGIYNEQFF. The CDR3 bases are TGTGCCATCACCCAGGGGGGGATCTACAATGAGCAGTTCTTC.

The chain uses TRBV27 and TRBJ1-2; possible D gene TRBD1, 5 bases. Germline-derived CDR1 and CDR2 are MNHEY and SMNVEV (reference sequence). Trimming left V 6 bases short and J 4 bases short, with 12 bases between. This CDR3 is built from 13 residues. CDR3 amino acids: CASRREGSYGYTF. CDR3 DNA sequence: TGTGCCAGCAGGCGGGAGGGGTCCTATGGCTACACCTTC.

At least ten counts were recorded for this clonotype. This chain joins TRBV5-1 and TRBJ1-1; D gene uncertain. Looked up from germline, CDR1 is SGHRS and CDR2 is YFSETQ. Deletions cut 4 bases from V and 3 bases from J, with 10 bases between. CDR3 size: 13 residues. The CDR3 spells CASSHHGDTEAFF. The CDR3, as DNA: TGCGCCAGCAGCCACCACGGGGACACTGAAGCTTTCTTT.

Concerning this clonotype: Given a much more abundant clone one base away, this may be a read error. V gene TRBV2 combines with J gene TRBJ2-1; 7 bases agree with TRBD1. Germline loops: CDR1 SNHLY, CDR2 FYNNEI. The CDR3 is 15 amino acids. CDR3 residues: CASIDGTVVYNEQLF. In DNA form, the CDR3 reads TGTGCCAGCATCGACGGGACAGTGGTTTACAATGAGCAGCTCTTC.

The chain carries TRBV7-9 and TRBJ2-1, with D possibly being TRBD1 or TRBD2 (5 bases each). This CDR3 has 15 residues. Germline lookup yields CDR1 SEHNR and CDR2 FQNEAQ (reference sequence). Trimming pared 3 bases from V and 3 bases from J, leaving 12 bases between. CDR3 sequence (DNA): TGTGCCAGCAGCTTGTGGGACCGTCACTACAATGAGCAGTTCTTC. Translating gives CASSLWDRHYNEQFF.

This clonotype was seen only a few times. This sequence joins TRBV10-2 and TRBJ2-3; a weak D match, TRBD2 (6 bases). The V gene's germline CDR1 is WSHSY and CDR2 SAAADI. The CDR3 covers 18 residues. With 6 bases removed from V and 2 bases from J, the gap between germline ends came to 24 bases. The CDR3 region has the DNA TGCGCCAGCAGAGAAACTACTACCAGCGGGTCTTCCACAGATACGCAGTATTTT. It is translated as CASRETTTSGSSTDTQYF.

The chain is built from TRBV7-3 and TRBJ2-5; TRBD1 aligns across 9 bases. The CDR3 covers 15 residues. In germline, CDR1 is SGHTA, CDR2 FQGTGA. Germline trimming cut 5 bases from V and 5 bases from J; bases unmatched to any gene: 9. The CDR3 DNA sequence: TGTGCCAGCAGCCCCTCCTCGACAGGGGGGGAGACCCAGTACTTC. Its translation: CASSPSSTGGETQYF.

The V call is TRBV7-9, the J call TRBJ2-2; 7 positions match TRBD1. CDR3 length: 16 amino acids. V trimming: 3 bases; J trimming: 1 base; junction bases outside the gene matches: 5. The germline V gene has CDR1 SEHNR and CDR2 FQNEAQ (reference sequence). The chain's CDR3 is CASSFPGTVNTGELFF. The CDR3 region has the DNA TGTGCCAGCAGCTTCCCCGGGACAGTGAACACCGGGGAGCTGTTTTTT.

This clonotype was detected ten times or more. The chain joins TRBV29-1 to TRBJ1-1; D is uncertain. The CDR3 runs to 16 residues. The V and J ends lost 5 bases and 1 base respectively, with 20 bases between them. Per germline, CDR1 SQVTM and CDR2 ANQGSEA. CDR3 sequence: CSVRKPLGGENTEAFF. In nucleotides, the CDR3 is TGCAGCGTTCGTAAGCCGTTGGGTGGGGAGAACACTGAAGCTTTCTTT.

This clonotype appeared a few times. The rearrangement uses TRBV20-1 and TRBJ1-2; 7 bases are shared with TRBD1. Trimming at V came to 3 bases and at J to 3 bases, leaving 7 bases not matched to a gene. The CDR3 sequence is 14 residues long. CDR1 and CDR2 from the germline V gene are DFQATT and SNEGSKA (reference sequence). The CDR3 nucleotides are TGCAGTGCTAGGGACCGGGACAGCCACTATGGCTACACCTTC. It encodes CSARDRDSHYGYTF.

This clonotype was counted ten times or more. The genes are TRBV11-2 and TRBJ1-4; D is possibly TRBD1 (6 bases). CDR1 and CDR2 (germline): SGHAT, FQNNGV. The CDR3 runs to 14 residues. V was pared by 5 bases and J by 4 bases, with 11 bases between. The CDR3 bases are TGTGCCAGCAGCGCTTGGACAGATAATGAAAAACTGTTTTTT. As protein: CASSAWTDNEKLFF.

This clonotype was detected only a few times. The V gene is TRBV11-1, the J gene TRBJ2-7; the D is unclear. CDR1 and CDR2 from the germline V gene are SGHAT and FQDESV (reference sequence). This CDR3 is built from 12 residues. V shed 5 bases and J shed 5 bases, with 10 bases lying between them. The CDR3 region is CASSTLSDEQYF. The CDR3 DNA is TGTGCCAGCAGCACCTTATCCGACGAGCAGTACTTC.

In its sample, this clonotype was seen a few times. The J gene is TRBJ2-7, the V gene TRBV20-1, with 11 bases that match TRBD1. J gave up 3 bases and V 0 bases, and 4 bases lay outside the gene matches. This CDR3 is 15 amino acids long. Germline-derived CDR1 and CDR2 are DFQATT and SNEGSKA (reference sequence). CDR3 loop: CSARDFGTGGYEQYF. The CDR3, as DNA: TGCAGTGCTAGAGATTTTGGGACAGGGGGCTACGAGCAGTACTTC.

The chain is built from TRBV7-9 and TRBJ1-2; D gene uncertain. Trimming cost V 5 bases and J 4 bases, with 14 bases left between them. This CDR3 region has 14 residues. The germline gives CDR1 SEHNR, CDR2 FQNEAQ (reference sequence). The CDR3, as DNA: TGTGCCAGCAGCAGCGGACTGGGGTCCTATGGCTACACCTTC. It specifies CASSSGLGSYGYTF.

This clonotype was detected ten times or more. The rearrangement joins TRBV4-3 to TRBJ2-1; 10 nucleotides align to TRBD2. Germline loops: CDR1 LGHNA, CDR2 YSLEER. This CDR3 is built from 19 residues. J gave up 0 bases and V 0 bases, and 8 bases lay outside the gene matches. CDR3 protein: CASSQDLGTSASSYNEQFF. The CDR3 DNA reads as TGCGCCAGCAGCCAAGATTTGGGGACTAGCGCGAGCTCCTACAATGAGCAGTTCTTC.

This clonotype was seen ten or more times. The chain is built from TRBV7-2 and TRBJ2-7; 11 bases map to TRBD2. This CDR3 contains 16 residues. The V gene end was trimmed by 5 bases and the J gene end by 3 bases; junction bases not matched to a gene: 9. Germline CDR1 and CDR2: SGHTA and FQGNSA. In nucleotides, the CDR3 is TGTGCCAGCAGCATACATCCGGGACTAGCGGTCTACGAGCAGTACTTC. Its translation is CASSIHPGLAVYEQYF.

In this sample, this clonotype turned up a few times. This chain uses TRBV4-1 with TRBJ2-1, with 10 bases fitting TRBD2. The J segment lost 5 bases and the V segment lost 7 bases, leaving 14 bases of the junction unmatched. Germline CDR1 is MGHRA and CDR2 is YSYEKL. The CDR3 sequence is 17 residues long. The CDR3 here is CASNVAGGGRGDNEQFF. The CDR3 DNA reads TGCGCCAGCAACGTAGCGGGGGGCGGCAGGGGGGACAATGAGCAGTTCTTC.

Concerning this clonotype: This may be a read error, as it is one base from a much larger clone. The chain joins TRBV20-1 to TRBJ2-3, with 7 bases aligning to TRBD1. There are 14 residues in the CDR3. CDR1 and CDR2 from the germline V gene are DFQATT and SNEGSKA (reference sequence). CDR3 in DNA: TGCAGTGCTCCAGGACAGGACGGTAGAGATACGCAGAATTTT. This gives the protein CSAPGQDGRDTQNF.